The 4 T cell receptor beta chains reported below all come from one sample, sequenced in a study of control samples from healthy donors and cancer patients. Clones were sequenced by immunoSEQ multiplex PCR, and TCRdb holds only the in-frame ones, with some missing. The data contain some 150,000 clones, about 89% of them singletons. Source material: blood. These receptors were collected from a man aged 18 to 29 in good health.

The V gene is TRBV6-5, the J gene TRBJ2-1; 11 bases are a match to TRBD2. J lost 8 bases, V lost 0 bases, and 6 bases had no gene match. Germline V lookup: CDR1 MNHEY, CDR2 SVGAGI. This CDR3 is built from 16 residues. DNA of the CDR3: TGTGCCAGCAGTTACTCTAGCGGGGGGGCGGGCTATGAGCAGTTCTTC. Protein: CASSYSSGGAGYEQFF.

The V gene is TRBV19, the J gene TRBJ2-7; 8 bases line up with TRBD2. In germline, CDR1 is LNHDA, CDR2 SQIVND (reference sequence). The CDR3 extends over 16 amino acids. J lost 0 bases, V lost 0 bases, and 4 bases had no gene match. CDR3 amino acids: CASSIDAAGVSYEQYF. The CDR3 DNA reads TGTGCCAGTAGTATAGATGCAGCGGGGGTCTCCTACGAGCAGTACTTC.

The genes are TRBV5-6 and TRBJ2-7; perhaps TRBD2 as D (6 bases). There are 13 residues in the CDR3. Trimming removed 4 bases from V and 6 bases from J, with 14 bases in between. CDR1 and CDR2 (germline): SGHDT, YYEEEE. CDR3 residues: CASSPGDRREQYF. The CDR3 bases are TGTGCCAGCAGCCCGGGAGACAGACGCGAGCAGTACTTC.

The CDR3 reads CARRQDRDRANGELFF. In DNA form, the CDR3 reads TGTGCCAGAAGGCAAGACAGGGATCGTGCGAACGGGGAGCTGTTTTTT. The chain employs TRBV5-3 and TRBJ2-2; 7 bases match TRBD1. TRBV5-3 is an open reading frame whose function is uncertain. This CDR3 has 16 amino acids. V dropped 5 bases and J dropped 7; count of bases not matched to a gene: 14.